This record covers a single T cell receptor (beta chain). Its antigen is not known. The data were obtained in a study of graft-versus-host responses after intestinal transplantation. Study-level background: Multivisceral, liver-intestinal, or isolated intestinal transplants were performed in recipients. After anti-thymocyte globulin induction, recipients took tacrolimus and steroids for three to four years. Study results and caveats: HvG clone declines early post-transplant were associated with peak circulating GvH levels. Present in recipient marrow, GvH clones included some that appeared first in ileum or blood.

The CDR3 spans 12 residues. Trimming shortened V by 3 bases and J by 5 bases, and 6 bases separated the two germline ends. CDR1 and CDR2 from the germline V gene are SGHAT and FQNNGV. Generated by immunoSEQ multiplex PCR, the TCRdb table keeps only in-frame clones and is missing some. The table records roughly 130,000 clones, about 93% of them present only once. The rearrangement uses TRBV11-2 and TRBJ2-3; D ambiguous. The source was unstimulated CD4+ T cells sorted from spleen or lymph node cells, collected before intestinal transplant. This TCR derives from a human donor who received an intestinal transplant. CDR3 loop: CASSFAGDTQYF. DNA for the CDR3: TGTGCCAGCAGCTTTGCCGGAGATACGCAGTATTTT.